The next 9 T cell receptor beta chains were all read from a single sample in a study of T cells in Graves' hyperthyroidism and ophthalmopathy. TCR beta CDR3 regions were amplified from RNA transcripts. HTBI primers were employed in a first-round RT-PCR of the TCR CDR3. TCRdb reprocessed the multiplex PCR reads with MiXCR, giving one entry per CDR3 protein. In the table there are roughly 150,000 distinct CDR3 sequences, just under 9.5% of which are singletons. The source material was blood. The receptors stem from a woman aged 18-29 years with Graves' hyperthyroidism that later progressed to Graves' ophthalmopathy.

This clonotype was recorded many times. The rearrangement links TRBV20-1 to TRBJ1-5; 9 bases match TRBD1. The V segment lost 1 base and the J segment 5 bases; nucleotides outside the gene matches: 6. This CDR3 is built from 15 residues. Per the germline V gene, CDR1 is DFQATT and CDR2 is SNEGSKA (reference sequence). The CDR3 is CSARATRTGDQPQHF. The CDR3 coding sequence is TGCAGTGCTAGAGCGACGAGGACAGGGGATCAGCCCCAGCATTTT.

At least ten counts were recorded for this clonotype. The chain combines TRBV9 with TRBJ1-1; possible D gene TRBD1, 5 bases. This CDR3 region has 13 residues. CDR1 SGDLS and CDR2 YYNGEE come from the germline V gene. Trimming stripped 0 bases from V and 4 bases from J, with 7 bases between. The CDR3 sequence: CASSVGGFTEAFF. The CDR3 DNA reads TGTGCCAGCAGCGTAGGGGGGTTCACTGAAGCTTTCTTT.

Many counts were recorded for this clonotype. The chain recombines TRBV5-1 with TRBJ2-3; D assignment may be TRBD1 or TRBD2 (6 bases each). Germline V CDR1 and CDR2: SGHRS, YFSETQ. Trimming took 0 bases from V and 0 from J, leaving 8 bases between them. This CDR3 region has 15 residues. As DNA, the CDR3 is TGCGCCAGCAGCTTGGAGGGGGGAAGCACAGATACGCAGTATTTT. This translates into CASSLEGGSTDTQYF.

The genes are TRBV28 and TRBJ1-3; D unresolved. V shed 7 bases and J shed 0 bases, with 13 bases lying between them. This CDR3 has 15 residues. Germline V gives CDR1 MDHEN, CDR2 SYDVKM. The CDR3 spells CASNLVRSSGNTIYF. CDR3 nucleotide sequence: TGTGCCAGCAACCTAGTTCGGAGCTCTGGAAACACCATATATTTT.

This clonotype was seen only a few times. This rearrangement joins TRBV7-9 to TRBJ2-1; D might be TRBD2 (5 bases). This CDR3 comprises 15 residues. V lost 4 bases, J lost 8 bases, and 18 bases lay in between. The germline V gene encodes CDR1 SEHNR and CDR2 FQNEAQ (reference sequence). In DNA, the CDR3 is TGTGCCAGCAGCTCTACTAGGGAGCCCGCGGATGAGCAGTTCTTC. This gives the protein CASSSTREPADEQFF.

Turning to this clonotype: A much larger clone differs by one base, so this may be a read error. The CDR3 is CASSLKFQAGRPQETQYF. The CDR3 DNA sequence: TGTGCCAGCAGCTTAAAATTTCAGGCAGGGAGACCCCAAGAGACCCAGTACTTC. The chain joins TRBV11-1 to TRBJ2-5; the D gene could be TRBD1 or TRBD2 (5 bases each). V lost 2 bases to trimming and J lost 1 base, with 20 bases between them. This CDR3 region has 18 residues. Per germline, CDR1 SGHAT and CDR2 FQDESV (reference sequence).

This clonotype was seen at least ten times. This chain links TRBV3-1 with TRBJ2-5; TRBD1 is a possible D gene (6 bases). Between the trimmed V and J ends, which lost 1 base and 4 bases, there was a span of 16 bases. The CDR3 totals 16 residues. CDR1 is LGHDT, CDR2 YNNKEL, per germline (reference sequence). CDR3 sequence: CASSQGYRDRAETQYF. Here the CDR3 DNA reads TGTGCCAGCAGCCAAGGGTACAGGGATCGAGCAGAGACCCAGTACTTC.

The chain carries TRBV2 and TRBJ2-7; 8 nucleotides line up with TRBD1. J gave up 9 bases and V 5 bases, and 9 bases lay outside the gene matches. Germline V gene lookup returns CDR1 SNHLY and CDR2 FYNNEI. The length of the CDR3 is 13 residues. The CDR3 DNA follows: TGTGCCAGCAGTCCTGACAGGGGAAAAGCGCAGTACTTC. It encodes CASSPDRGKAQYF.

This sequence joins TRBV9 and TRBJ2-1; D tentatively reads TRBD1 or TRBD2 (5 bases each). CDR1 is SGDLS and CDR2 is YYNGEE in the germline V gene. CDR3 length: 15 residues. The ends were cut back, 0 bases at V and 9 bases at J, with 16 bases in the middle. CDR3 sequence: CASSVERREGSEQFF. The CDR3 DNA sequence: TGTGCCAGCAGCGTAGAGAGGCGCGAGGGGAGTGAGCAGTTCTTC. Full variable domain (outside the CDR3, taken from reference TRBV9 and TRBJ2-1): DSGVTQTPKHLITATGQRVTLRCSPRSGDLSVYWYQQSLDQGLQFLIQYYNGEERAKGNILERFSAQQFPDLHSELNLSSLELGDSALYFCASSVERREGSEQFFGPGTRLTVL.